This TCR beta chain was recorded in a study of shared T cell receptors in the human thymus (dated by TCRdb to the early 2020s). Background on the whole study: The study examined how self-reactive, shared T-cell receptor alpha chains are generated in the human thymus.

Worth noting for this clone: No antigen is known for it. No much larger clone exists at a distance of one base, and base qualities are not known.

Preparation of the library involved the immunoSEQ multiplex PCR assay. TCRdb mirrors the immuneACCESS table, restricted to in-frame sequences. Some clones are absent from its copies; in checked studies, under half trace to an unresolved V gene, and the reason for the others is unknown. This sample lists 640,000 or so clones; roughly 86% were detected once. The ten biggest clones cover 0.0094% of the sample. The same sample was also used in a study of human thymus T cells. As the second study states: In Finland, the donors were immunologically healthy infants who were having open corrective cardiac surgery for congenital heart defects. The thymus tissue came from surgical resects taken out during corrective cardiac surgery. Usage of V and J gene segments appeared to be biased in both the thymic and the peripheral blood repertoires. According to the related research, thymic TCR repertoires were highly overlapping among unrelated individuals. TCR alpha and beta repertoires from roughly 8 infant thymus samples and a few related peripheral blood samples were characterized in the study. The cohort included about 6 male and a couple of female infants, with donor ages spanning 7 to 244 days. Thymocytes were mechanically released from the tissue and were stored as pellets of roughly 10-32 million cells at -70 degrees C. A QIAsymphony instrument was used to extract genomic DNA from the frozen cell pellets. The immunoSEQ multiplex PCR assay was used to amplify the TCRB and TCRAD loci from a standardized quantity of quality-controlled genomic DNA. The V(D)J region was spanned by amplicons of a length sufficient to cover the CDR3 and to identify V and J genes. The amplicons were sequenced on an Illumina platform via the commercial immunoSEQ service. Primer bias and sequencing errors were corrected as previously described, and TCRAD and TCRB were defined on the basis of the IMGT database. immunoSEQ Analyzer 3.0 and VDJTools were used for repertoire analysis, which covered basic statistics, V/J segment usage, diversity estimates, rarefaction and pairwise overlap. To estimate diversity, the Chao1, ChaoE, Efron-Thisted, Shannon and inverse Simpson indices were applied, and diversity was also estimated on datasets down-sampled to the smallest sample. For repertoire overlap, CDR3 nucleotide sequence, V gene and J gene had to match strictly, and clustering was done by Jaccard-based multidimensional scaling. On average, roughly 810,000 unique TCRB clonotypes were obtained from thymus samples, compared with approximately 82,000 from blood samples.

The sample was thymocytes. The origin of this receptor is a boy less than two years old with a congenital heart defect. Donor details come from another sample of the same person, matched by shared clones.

The DNA reads TGTGCCAGCAGCTCCGTCGGGTGGCGGGAGGGCATTGAGGCAAGAGGTGAGCAGTTCTTC. Translated, this is CASSSVGWREGIEARGEQFF. The sequence is built from TRBV7-6 and TRBJ2-1, with 9 bases aligning to TRBD2. There are 20 amino acids in the CDR3, from cysteine to phenylalanine inclusive. Kept here is only the CDR3 DNA, which spans 60 bases and is read in frame from base 1. From the germline V gene, CDR1 is SGHVS and CDR2 is FNYEAQ. Ends trimmed: V by 4 bases, J by 9 bases; bases unmatched to a gene: 25.